These 8 T cell receptor beta chains came from one sample sequenced in a study of T cell responses to AZD1222 COVID-19 vaccine. TCRdb's table, derived via immunoSEQ multiplex PCR, lists solely in-frame clones and lacks some. The data hold about 120,000 clones, with 80% to 95% observed a single time. This specimen was peripheral blood, taken on day 0 of MenACWY control vaccination. The receptors were gathered from an adult in good health.

The table lists this clone with a count of one. The chain has TRBV4-2 and TRBJ1-5; possibly TRBD1 for D (6 bases). The germline V gene has CDR1 LGHNA and CDR2 YNFKEQ. V gave up 1 base and J gave up 4 bases, with 14 bases separating them. This CDR3 is built from 16 residues. DNA of the CDR3: TGTGCCAGCAGCCAAGTCGGGTCAGGGGCGAATCAGCCCCAGCATTTT. This translates into CASSQVGSGANQPQHF.

This chain uses TRBV5-6 with TRBJ2-3; 9 bases match TRBD2. CDR1 is SGHDT and CDR2 is YYEEEE in the germline V gene. V lost 4 bases, J lost 6 bases, and 9 bases stayed unmatched. The CDR3 is made up of 15 amino acids. CDR3 nucleotide sequence: TGTGCCAGCAGCCCTATAGCGGGAGCAAGGGATACGCAGTATTTT. It encodes CASSPIAGARDTQYF.

The chain employs TRBV27 and TRBJ2-6; D might be TRBD2 (5 bases). This CDR3 is built from 15 residues. The V and J ends lost 6 bases and 2 bases respectively, with 11 bases between them. The V gene's germline CDR1 is MNHEY and CDR2 SMNVEV (reference sequence). CDR3 nucleotide sequence: TGTGCCAGCAGGGGTCTGGAGGCTGGGGCCAACGTCCTGACTTTC. Translated, it gives CASRGLEAGANVLTF.

The chain employs TRBV6-5 and TRBJ2-3; 11 nucleotides align to TRBD1. There are 14 residues in the CDR3. Germline CDR1 MNHEY, CDR2 SVGAGI. V gave up 6 bases and J gave up 8 bases; unmatched junction bases: 7. DNA of the CDR3: TGTGCCAGCAGCTCGAAGGACAGGGGGCCTACGCAGTATTTT. Translating gives CASSSKDRGPTQYF.

This clone was seen once. The V call is TRBV19, the J call TRBJ2-1; 7 bases align to TRBD2. Germline loops: CDR1 LNHDA, CDR2 SQIVND (reference sequence). CDR3 length: 14 residues. V shed 7 bases and J 4 bases; nucleotides not matched to a gene: 7. This CDR3 is CASNPGTTYNEQFF. DNA for the CDR3: TGTGCCAGTAATCCCGGGACTACATACAATGAGCAGTTCTTC.

The sample holds one count of this clone. The gene calls are TRBV29-1 and TRBJ2-2; 7 bases align to TRBD1. The CDR3 totals 15 residues. V was clipped by 6 bases and J by 2 bases; unmatched bases: 9. CDR1 is SQVTM and CDR2 is ANQGSEA in the germline V gene. As DNA, the CDR3 is TGCAGCGTCGTAGCCGGGACAGCCAACACCGGGGAGCTGTTTTTT. Translating gives CSVVAGTANTGELFF.

The rearrangement links TRBV13 to TRBJ1-5, with 9 bases identical to TRBD1. V shed 5 bases and J 6 bases; nucleotides not matched to a gene: 8. In germline, CDR1 is PRHDT, CDR2 FYEKMQ (reference sequence). The CDR3 loop spans 15 amino acids. CDR3: CASSTRADRGQPQHF. CDR3 nucleotides: TGTGCCAGCAGCACCCGGGCGGACAGGGGTCAGCCCCAGCATTTT.

The chain links TRBV27 to TRBJ2-7, with TRBD2 matching over 11 bases. From germline, CDR1 is MNHEY and CDR2 SMNVEV (reference sequence). The CDR3 loop spans 13 amino acids. The junction had 5 bases not matched to a gene; V was cut back by 10 bases and J by 3 bases. CDR3 nucleotide sequence: TGTGCCACCACGGGGACTAGCGGCTACGAGCAGTACTTC. Amino acid sequence: CATTGTSGYEQYF.